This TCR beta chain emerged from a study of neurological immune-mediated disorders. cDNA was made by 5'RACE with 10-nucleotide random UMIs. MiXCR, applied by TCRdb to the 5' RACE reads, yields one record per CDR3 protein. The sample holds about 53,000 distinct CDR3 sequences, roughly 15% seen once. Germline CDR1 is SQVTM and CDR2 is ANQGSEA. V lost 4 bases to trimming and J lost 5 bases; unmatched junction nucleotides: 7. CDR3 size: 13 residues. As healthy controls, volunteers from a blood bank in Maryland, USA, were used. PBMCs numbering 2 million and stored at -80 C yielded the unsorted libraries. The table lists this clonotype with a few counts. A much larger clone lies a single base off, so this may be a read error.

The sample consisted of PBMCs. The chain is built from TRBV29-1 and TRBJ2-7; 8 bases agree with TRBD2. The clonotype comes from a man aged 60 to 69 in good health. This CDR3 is CSVGSSGDDEQYF. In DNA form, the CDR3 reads TGCAGCGTTGGCAGTAGCGGGGACGACGAGCAGTACTTC.